This TCR beta chain was recovered during a study of patients and donors after allogeneic stem cell transplantation. TCRdb used MiXCR to reprocess the RT-PCR reads, holding one entry per CDR3 protein. The table has 150,000 to 200,000 distinct CDR3 sequences, about 24% seen once. V shed 8 bases and J shed 7 bases, with 15 bases lying between them. Germline values: CDR1 MNHEY, CDR2 SVGAGI. The length of the CDR3 is 14 residues. The sample holds one count of this clonotype. The chain carries TRBV6-5 and TRBJ1-6; D call uncertain. The sequence came from a human donor who was either an allogeneic HSCT recipient or a stem cell or donor lymphocyte infusion donor (not recorded which). It is not recorded whose cells these are; they may come from a transplant donor. Sequencing was carried out using blood, either unsorted or a sorted T cell fraction (not recorded which). CDR3 amino acids: CASGWVSRNSPLHF. The CDR3 nucleotides are TGTGCCAGCGGCTGGGTCAGTAGGAATTCACCCCTCCACTTT.